These T cell receptor beta chains were read from a single sample in a study of cytomegalovirus exposure and HLA in healthy donors. This table comes from immunoSEQ multiplex PCR, and its TCRdb copy is limited to in-frame clones, with some not included. Of about 97,000 clones in the sample, roughly three quarters were seen once. The sequencing input was PBMCs. These receptors originate from a man aged 35 to 55 in good health and CMV-seronegative. Both conserved end residues are part of each CDR3. D genes are given only for firm matches. Clone sizes are given selectively: once, few, many, or a class where the clone is expanded.

DNA: TGTGCCAGCAGCCCCGGACAGGGCAGAGCTTTCTTT; CDR3: CASSPGQGRAFF; size: NA; V: TRBV28; J: TRBJ1-1; D: TRBD1
DNA: TGTGCCAGCAGCTATGGACGGGGTAATTCACCCCTCCACTTT; CDR3: CASSYGRGNSPLHF; size: NA; V: TRBV5-4; J: TRBJ1-6; D: NA
DNA: TGTGCCAGCAGCCGACAGGGAACCTACGAGCAGTACTTC; CDR3: CASSRQGTYEQYF; size: NA; V: TRBV5-5; J: TRBJ2-7; D: TRBD1
DNA: TGTGCCAGCAAGGCGACAGGGGTCCCCAATCAGCCCCAGCATTTT; CDR3: CASKATGVPNQPQHF; size: NA; V: TRBV6-6; J: TRBJ1-5; D: TRBD1
DNA: TGTGCCAGCAGCCAAGATAGCCGGACAGGGGGCTCTAACTATGGCTACACCTTC; CDR3: CASSQDSRTGGSNYGYTF; size: once; V: TRBV4-2; J: TRBJ1-2; D: TRBD1
DNA: TGTGCCAGCAGCTTGAATAGTAACTATGGCTACACCTTC; CDR3: CASSLNSNYGYTF; size: NA; V: TRBV5-5; J: TRBJ1-2; D: NA
DNA: TGTGCCAGTAGTATAGAGATGAGGGTTTTAGGGAATGAGCAGTTCTTC; CDR3: CASSIEMRVLGNEQFF; size: once; V: TRBV19; J: TRBJ2-1; D: NA
DNA: TGTGCCAGCAGCAGGGGGGCTGGGGAAGCTTTCTTT; CDR3: CASSRGAGEAFF; size: NA; V: TRBV6-4; J: TRBJ1-1; D: TRBD1
DNA: TGTGCCAGTAGGTTGCCTACCTACGAGCAGTACTTC; CDR3: CASRLPTYEQYF; size: NA; V: TRBV19; J: TRBJ2-7; D: NA
DNA: TGTGCCAGCAGCTTAGATCTGGGGGACAGGGAGAGGACCGGGGAGCTGTTTTTT; CDR3: CASSLDLGDRERTGELFF; size: NA; V: TRBV11-3; J: TRBJ2-2; D: TRBD1
DNA: TGCGCCAGTGGGGGACAGGGATATCAGCCCCAGCATTTT; CDR3: CASGGQGYQPQHF; size: NA; V: TRBV10-2; J: TRBJ1-5; D: TRBD1
DNA: TGTGCCATCAGTCCTGACAGGGGTAGTGAGCAGTTCTTC; CDR3: CAISPDRGSEQFF; size: NA; V: TRBV10-3; J: TRBJ2-1; D: TRBD1
DNA: TGTGCCAGCAGGTCAGGGGGCCTGAACACTGAAGCTTTCTTT; CDR3: CASRSGGLNTEAFF; size: once; V: TRBV6-1; J: TRBJ1-1; D: TRBD1
DNA: TGTGCCAGCAGTTACTCAAGGGACAGGGGCAACTATGGCTACACCTTC; CDR3: CASSYSRDRGNYGYTF; size: NA; V: TRBV6-5; J: TRBJ1-2; D: TRBD1
DNA: TGCGCCAGCCTCAGGGATTCGAACACCGGGGAGCTGTTTTTT; CDR3: CASLRDSNTGELFF; size: NA; V: TRBV5-1; J: TRBJ2-2; D: NA
DNA: TGTGCCAGCAGCAAATCAGAACAGGGAGTGTGTCAGCCCCAGCATTTT; CDR3: CASSKSEQGVCQPQHF; size: NA; V: TRBV21-1; J: TRBJ1-5; D: NA
DNA: TGTGCCACCTATAGCGGGGATAGCTACGAGCAGTACTTC; CDR3: CATYSGDSYEQYF; size: NA; V: TRBV6-6; J: TRBJ2-7; D: TRBD2
DNA: TGCGCCAGCAGCCAAGATTTATGGGGGGAGATTGGAAACACCATATATTTT; CDR3: CASSQDLWGEIGNTIYF; size: few; V: TRBV4-1; J: TRBJ1-3; D: NA
DNA: TGTGCCAGCAGTGAATCCGACAGGGGACAGCCCCAGCATTTT; CDR3: CASSESDRGQPQHF; size: NA; V: TRBV2; J: TRBJ1-5; D: TRBD1
DNA: TGTGCCAGCGGAGAGGATGTGAGTGGCTACACCTTC; CDR3: CASGEDVSGYTF; size: NA; V: TRBV7-3; J: TRBJ1-2; D: NA
DNA: TGTGCCAGCAAAGGAACAGGGTTAACTGAAGCTTTCTTT; CDR3: CASKGTGLTEAFF; size: NA; V: TRBV27; J: TRBJ1-1; D: NA
DNA: TGTGCCAGCAGATCCGGGACTAGTATGGATACGCAGTATTTT; CDR3: CASRSGTSMDTQYF; size: NA; V: TRBV6-5; J: TRBJ2-3; D: TRBD2
DNA: TGTGCCAGCAGTGAAAGGGGACAGTCCAATGAGCAGTTCTTC; CDR3: CASSERGQSNEQFF; size: NA; V: TRBV6-1; J: TRBJ2-1; D: TRBD1
DNA: TGTGCCAGCAGCCTAGACGGGATCCCAGATACGCAGTATTTT; CDR3: CASSLDGIPDTQYF; size: NA; V: TRBV7-9; J: TRBJ2-3; D: NA
DNA: TGCGCCAGCAGCATTCGGGACAGGGGATATGGCTACACCTTC; CDR3: CASSIRDRGYGYTF; size: NA; V: TRBV4-1; J: TRBJ1-2; D: TRBD1
DNA: TGTGCCACGGGACCGGGAGGCACTGAAGCTTTCTTT; CDR3: CATGPGGTEAFF; size: NA; V: TRBV19; J: TRBJ1-1; D: NA
DNA: TGTGCCAGCAGTGAATATGGTAACCGGGACAGCTCCTACAATGAGCAGTTCTTC; CDR3: CASSEYGNRDSSYNEQFF; size: NA; V: TRBV25-1; J: TRBJ2-1; D: TRBD1
DNA: TGTTCCTCGAGGGGGATCTCTGGAAACACCATATATTTT; CDR3: CSSRGISGNTIYF; size: NA; V: TRBV7-9; J: TRBJ1-3; D: NA
DNA: TGTGCCAGCAGTTACTCTCACGACAGGGATTCACCCCTCCACTTT; CDR3: CASSYSHDRDSPLHF; size: NA; V: TRBV6-5; J: TRBJ1-6; D: TRBD1